The 2 T cell receptor beta chains below all came from one sample that was sequenced in a study of T cells in Graves' hyperthyroidism and ophthalmopathy. RNA transcripts yielded amplified TCR beta CDR3 regions. TCR CDR3 underwent first-round RT-PCR with the HTBI primer set. TCRdb re-called the multiplex PCR reads with MiXCR, one entry per CDR3 protein. The sample includes roughly 420,000 distinct CDR3 sequences, around a sixth of them seen just once. The sequencing input was blood. These receptors were taken from a woman aged 18-35 years with Graves' hyperthyroidism.

This clonotype was detected only a few times. CDR3 protein: CASSFRAIDTEAFF. The CDR3 DNA follows: TGTGCCAGCAGTTTCCGGGCCATCGACACTGAAGCTTTCTTT. V gene TRBV12-3 or TRBV12-4 combines with J gene TRBJ1-1; the D is unclear. The CDR3 contains 14 residues. The V gene lost 3 bases and the J gene lost 3 bases, with 11 bases spanning the gap.

This clonotype has ten or more counts. J is TRBJ2-3 and V is TRBV20-1; perhaps TRBD1 as D (6 bases). Trimming took 3 bases from V and 4 from J, leaving 14 bases between them. CDR1 is DFQATT and CDR2 is SNEGSKA in the germline V gene (reference sequence). The CDR3 is 14 residues long. CDR3 sequence reads: CSARGQGKADTQYF. The CDR3 DNA reads as TGCAGTGCTAGGGGGCAGGGGAAGGCAGATACGCAGTATTTT.